This entry describes one TCR beta chain. No antigen is known for it. The DNA ends 3 residues before the CDR3 does, and the rest of the CDR3 is filled in from the germline J gene. The sample comes from a study of T cells in women clearing cervical HPV infection. Points from the study as a whole: A classifier using richness and V gene abundances reached an AUC of roughly 0.83.

The CDR3 covers 15 residues. CDR1 is DFQATT and CDR2 is SNEGSKA in the germline V gene (reference sequence). Assay used: immunoSEQ multiplex PCR; TCRdb lists only in-frame clones, some missing. The sample includes over 10,000 clones. The source is a woman aged 18-69 years with a cervical HPV16 infection that either progressed to CIN3+ or cleared (not recorded which). Sequenced: blood buffy coat. V and J are TRBV20-1 and TRBJ2-2; D is uncertain. CDR3 loop: CSARYSSATNEKLFF. The sequenced part of the CDR3 DNA is TGCAGTGCTAGATATTCGTCAGCAACTAATGAAAAG.